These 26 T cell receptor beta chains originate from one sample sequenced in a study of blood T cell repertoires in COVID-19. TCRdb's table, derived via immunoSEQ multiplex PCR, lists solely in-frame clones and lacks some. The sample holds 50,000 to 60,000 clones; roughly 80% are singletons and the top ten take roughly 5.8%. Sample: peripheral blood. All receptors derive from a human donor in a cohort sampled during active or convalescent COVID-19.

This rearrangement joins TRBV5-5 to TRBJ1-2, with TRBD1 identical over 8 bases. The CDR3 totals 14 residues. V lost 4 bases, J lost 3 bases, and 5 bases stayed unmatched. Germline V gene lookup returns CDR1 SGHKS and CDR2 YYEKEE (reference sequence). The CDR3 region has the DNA TGTGCCAGCAGCCTACAGGGACAGGACTATGGCTACACCTTC. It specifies CASSLQGQDYGYTF.

Written as DNA, the CDR3 is TGTGCCAGCGCGGCTAGCCAAGAGACCCAGTACTTC. It specifies CASAASQETQYF. The chain carries TRBV7-9 and TRBJ2-5; no reliable D call. CDR1 SEHNR and CDR2 FQNEAQ come from the germline V gene (reference sequence). V was trimmed by 8 bases and J by 1 base, leaving 8 bases between them. The CDR3 is made up of 12 amino acids.

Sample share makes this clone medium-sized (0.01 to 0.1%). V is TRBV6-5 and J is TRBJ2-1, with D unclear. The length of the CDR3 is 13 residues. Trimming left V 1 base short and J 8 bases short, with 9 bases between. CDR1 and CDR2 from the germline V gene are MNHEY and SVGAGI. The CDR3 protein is CASSYWPHDEQFF. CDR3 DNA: TGTGCCAGCAGTTACTGGCCACATGATGAGCAGTTCTTC.

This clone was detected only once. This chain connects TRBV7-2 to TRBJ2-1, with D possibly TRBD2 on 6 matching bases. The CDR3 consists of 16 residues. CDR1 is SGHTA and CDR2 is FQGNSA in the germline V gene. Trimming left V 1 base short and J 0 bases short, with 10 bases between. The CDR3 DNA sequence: TGTGCCAGCAGCTTAGGCGGGACTCCCTCCTACAATGAGCAGTTCTTC. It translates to CASSLGGTPSYNEQFF.

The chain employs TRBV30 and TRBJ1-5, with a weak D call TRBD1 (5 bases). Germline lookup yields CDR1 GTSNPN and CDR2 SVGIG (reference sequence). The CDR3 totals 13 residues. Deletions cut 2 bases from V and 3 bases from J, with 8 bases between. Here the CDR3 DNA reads TGTGCCTGGAGTACCAGGGTCAATCAGCCCCAGCATTTT. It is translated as CAWSTRVNQPQHF.

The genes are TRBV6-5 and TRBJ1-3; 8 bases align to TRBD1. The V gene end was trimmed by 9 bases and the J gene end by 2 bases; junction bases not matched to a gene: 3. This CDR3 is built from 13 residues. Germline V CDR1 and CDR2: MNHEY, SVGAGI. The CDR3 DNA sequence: TGTGCCAGTTCAGGGGGCCCTGGAAACACCATATATTTT. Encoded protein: CASSGGPGNTIYF.

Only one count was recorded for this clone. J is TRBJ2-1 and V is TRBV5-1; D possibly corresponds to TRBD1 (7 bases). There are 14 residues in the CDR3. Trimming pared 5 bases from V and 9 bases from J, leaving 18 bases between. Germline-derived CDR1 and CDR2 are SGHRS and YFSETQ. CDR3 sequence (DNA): TGCGCCAGCAGTCAGGGGGGTGGTTATGGTGAGCAGTTCTTC. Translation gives CASSQGGGYGEQFF.

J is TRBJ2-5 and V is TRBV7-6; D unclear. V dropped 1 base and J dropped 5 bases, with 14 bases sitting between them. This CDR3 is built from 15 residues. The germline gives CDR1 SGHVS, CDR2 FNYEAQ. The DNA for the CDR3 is TGTGCCAGCAGCTTAGAGGTCATCTCCAGGGAGACCCAGTACTTC. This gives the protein CASSLEVISRETQYF.

The CDR3 region is CASSQEASGALQFF. In DNA, the CDR3 is TGTGCCAGCAGCCAAGAAGCTAGCGGGGCCCTGCAGTTCTTC. This chain joins TRBV3-1 (or the pseudogene TRBV3-2) and TRBJ2-1, with 9 bases lining up with TRBD2. Per germline, CDR1 LGHDT and CDR2 YNNKEL (reference sequence). The CDR3 sequence is 14 residues long. Trimming at V came to 0 bases and at J to 12 bases, leaving 6 bases not matched to a gene.

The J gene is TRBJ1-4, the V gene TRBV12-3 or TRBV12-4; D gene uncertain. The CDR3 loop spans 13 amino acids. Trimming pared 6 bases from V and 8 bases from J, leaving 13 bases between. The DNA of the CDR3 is TGTGCCAGCAGACGGGAGGTCGGGGAAAAACTGTTTTTT. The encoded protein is CASRREVGEKLFF.

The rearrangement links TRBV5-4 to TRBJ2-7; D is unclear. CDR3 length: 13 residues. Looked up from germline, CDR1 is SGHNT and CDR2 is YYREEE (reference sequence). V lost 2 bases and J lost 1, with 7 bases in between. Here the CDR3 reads CASSFYSSYEQYF. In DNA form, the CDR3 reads TGTGCCAGCAGCTTTTACTCGTCCTACGAGCAGTACTTC.

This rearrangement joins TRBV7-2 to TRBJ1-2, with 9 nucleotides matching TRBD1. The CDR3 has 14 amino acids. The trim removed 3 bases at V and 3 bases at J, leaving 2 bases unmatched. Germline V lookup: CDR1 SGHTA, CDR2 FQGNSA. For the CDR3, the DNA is TGTGCCAGCAGCTTCCGGGACAGGGACTATGGCTACACCTTC. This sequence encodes CASSFRDRDYGYTF. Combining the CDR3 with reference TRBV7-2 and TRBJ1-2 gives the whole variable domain GAGVSQSPSNKVTEKGKDVELRCDPISGHTALYWYRQSLGQGLEFLIYFQGNSAPDKSGLPSDRFSAERTGGSVSTLTIQRTQQEDSAVYLCASSFRDRDYGYTFGSGTRLTVV.

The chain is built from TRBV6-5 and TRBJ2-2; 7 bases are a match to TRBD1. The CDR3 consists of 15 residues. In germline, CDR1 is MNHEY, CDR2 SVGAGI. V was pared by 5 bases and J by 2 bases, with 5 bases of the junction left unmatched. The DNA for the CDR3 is TGTGCCAGCAGTAACAGGGGCCTCAACACCGGGGAGCTGTTTTTT. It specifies CASSNRGLNTGELFF.

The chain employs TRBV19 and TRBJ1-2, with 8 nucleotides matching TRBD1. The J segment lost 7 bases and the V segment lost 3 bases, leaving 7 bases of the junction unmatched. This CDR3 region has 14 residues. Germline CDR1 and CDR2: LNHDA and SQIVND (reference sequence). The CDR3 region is CASSMTTGAVGYTF. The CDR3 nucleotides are TGTGCCAGTAGTATGACGACAGGGGCGGTTGGCTACACCTTC.

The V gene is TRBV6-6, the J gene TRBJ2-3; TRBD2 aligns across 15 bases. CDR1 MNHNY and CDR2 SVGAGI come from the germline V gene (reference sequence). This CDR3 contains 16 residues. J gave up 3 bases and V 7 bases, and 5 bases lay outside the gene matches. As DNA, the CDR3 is TGTGCCAGCATTTGGGGACTAGCGGGGGGAACAGATACGCAGTATTTT. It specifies CASIWGLAGGTDTQYF.

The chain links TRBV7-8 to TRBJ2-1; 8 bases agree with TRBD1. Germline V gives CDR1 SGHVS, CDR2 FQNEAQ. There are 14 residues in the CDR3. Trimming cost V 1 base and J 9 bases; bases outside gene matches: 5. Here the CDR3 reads CASSLGPGGSEQFF. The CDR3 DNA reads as TGTGCCAGCAGCTTAGGACCAGGGGGCAGTGAGCAGTTCTTC.

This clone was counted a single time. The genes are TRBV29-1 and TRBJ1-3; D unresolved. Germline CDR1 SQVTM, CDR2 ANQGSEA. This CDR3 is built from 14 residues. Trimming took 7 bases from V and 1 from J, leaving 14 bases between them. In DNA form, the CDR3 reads TGCAGCGCGATCAAGGGAGGATCTGGAAACACCATATATTTT. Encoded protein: CSAIKGGSGNTIYF.

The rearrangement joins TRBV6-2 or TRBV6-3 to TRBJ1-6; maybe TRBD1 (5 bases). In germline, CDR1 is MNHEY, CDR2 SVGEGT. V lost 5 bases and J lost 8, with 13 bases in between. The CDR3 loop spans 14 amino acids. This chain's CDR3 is CASSQTVRDSPLHF. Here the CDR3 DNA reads TGTGCCAGCAGTCAGACCGTCAGGGATTCACCCCTCCACTTT.

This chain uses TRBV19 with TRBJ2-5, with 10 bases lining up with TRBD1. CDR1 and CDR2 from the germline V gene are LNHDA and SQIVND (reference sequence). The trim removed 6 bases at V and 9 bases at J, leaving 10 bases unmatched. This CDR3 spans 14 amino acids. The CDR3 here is CASRDRDRGLPQYF. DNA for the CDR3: TGTGCCAGTAGGGACCGGGACAGGGGTTTGCCCCAGTACTTC.

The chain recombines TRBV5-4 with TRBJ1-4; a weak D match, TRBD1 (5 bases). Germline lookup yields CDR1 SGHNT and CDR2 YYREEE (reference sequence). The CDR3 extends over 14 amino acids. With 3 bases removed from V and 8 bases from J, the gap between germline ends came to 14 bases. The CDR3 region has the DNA TGTGCCAGCAGCTCGCGAGCGGGGGAGGAAAAACTGTTTTTT. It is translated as CASSSRAGEEKLFF.

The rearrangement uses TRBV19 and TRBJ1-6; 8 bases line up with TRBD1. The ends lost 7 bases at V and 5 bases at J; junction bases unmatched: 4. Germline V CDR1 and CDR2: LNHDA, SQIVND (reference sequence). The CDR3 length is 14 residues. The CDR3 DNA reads TGTGCCAGTAATAACAGGGGGGATAATTCACCCCTCCACTTT. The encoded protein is CASNNRGDNSPLHF.

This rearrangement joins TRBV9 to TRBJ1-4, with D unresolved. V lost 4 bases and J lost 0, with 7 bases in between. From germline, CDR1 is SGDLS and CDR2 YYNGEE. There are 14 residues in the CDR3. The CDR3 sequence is CASSPHATNEKLFF. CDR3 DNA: TGTGCCAGCAGCCCACACGCAACTAATGAAAAACTGTTTTTT.

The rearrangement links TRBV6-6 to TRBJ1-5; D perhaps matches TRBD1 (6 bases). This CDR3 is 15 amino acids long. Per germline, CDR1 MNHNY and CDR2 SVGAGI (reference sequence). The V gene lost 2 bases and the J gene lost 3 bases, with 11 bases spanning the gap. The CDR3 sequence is CASSYVGATNQPQHF. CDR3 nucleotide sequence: TGTGCCAGCAGTTACGTGGGGGCTACCAATCAGCCCCAGCATTTT.

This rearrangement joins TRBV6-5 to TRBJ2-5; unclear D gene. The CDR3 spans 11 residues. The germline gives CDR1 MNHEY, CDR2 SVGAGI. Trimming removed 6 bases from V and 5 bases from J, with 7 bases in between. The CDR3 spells CASRTQETQYF. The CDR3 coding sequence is TGTGCCAGCAGGACTCAGGAGACCCAGTACTTC.

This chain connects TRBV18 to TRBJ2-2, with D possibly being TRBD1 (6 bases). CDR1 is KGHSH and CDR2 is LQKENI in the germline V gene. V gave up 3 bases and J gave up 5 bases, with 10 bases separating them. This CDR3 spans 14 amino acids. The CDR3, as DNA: TGTGCCAGCTCACCGTACAGGGAAACCGGGGAGCTGTTTTTT. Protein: CASSPYRETGELFF.

DNA for the CDR3: TGTGCCACCAGCAGAGATGGAGGGGCGGGCCAAGAGACCCAGTACTTC. Translating it yields CATSRDGGAGQETQYF. The chain links TRBV15 to TRBJ2-5; maybe TRBD2 (6 bases). V was cut by 0 bases and J by 1 base, with 12 bases left in between. The CDR3 contains 16 residues. The V gene's germline CDR1 is LNHNV and CDR2 YYDKDF (reference sequence).